Below, one TCR beta chain is given with its context. Its antigen is unidentified. Germline values: CDR1 KGHSH, CDR2 LQKENI. J was trimmed by 6 bases and V by 2 bases; bases with no gene match: 3. CDR3 length: 13 amino acids. Method: immunoSEQ multiplex PCR; TCRdb's copy keeps in-frame clones and lacks some. The data hold 84,000 or so clones, with around 83% observed a single time. This sample was included in a study of graft-versus-host responses after intestinal transplantation. V and J are TRBV18 and TRBJ1-2; 7 nucleotides agree with TRBD1. Material: unstimulated CD4+ T cells sorted from spleen or lymph node cells, obtained before intestinal transplant. The receptor comes from a human donor who received an intestinal transplant. The CDR3 protein is CASSPGTVNGYTF. Written as DNA, the CDR3 is TGTGCCAGCTCACCAGGGACAGTCAATGGCTACACCTTC.